This T cell receptor beta chain was identified in a study of T cell changes during pregnancy in multiple sclerosis. V lost 2 bases to trimming and J lost 4 bases; unmatched junction nucleotides: 3. Germline assignment: CDR1 MRHNA and CDR2 SNTAGT. The CDR3 covers 15 residues. TCRdb's copy holds only in-frame clones and misses some; the assay was immunoSEQ multiplex PCR. The sample has about 24,000 clones, about 92% seen once. The chain employs TRBV6-4 and TRBJ2-2, with 8 positions matching TRBD1. The TCR was taken from a female donor in good health, enrolled as a control in a pregnancy study. Specimen: CD8+ T cells from peripheral blood mononuclear cells, collected in the third trimester of pregnancy. The CDR3 coding sequence is TGTGCCAGCAGTGACGCTCAGGGGGCCACCGGGGAGCTGTTTTTT. The encoded protein is CASSDAQGATGELFF.